The clone carrying this TCR beta chain has only a few counts. The antigen is unknown. Time point denoted: pre-treatment sample, taken before nivolumab and TIL therapy. Adults with stage 4 NSCLC were enrolled in a phase I trial. Sequencing used immunoSEQ v3. Data came from immunoSEQ multiplex PCR; TCRdb stores just in-frame clones and leaves some out. This table has roughly 16,000 clones, around 86% appearing once. V was pared by 1 base and J by 4 bases, with 13 bases of the junction left unmatched. The CDR3 consists of 17 residues. The V gene's germline CDR1 is SEHNR and CDR2 FQNEAQ (reference sequence). The sample belongs to a study of TIL therapy for anti-PD-1-resistant metastatic lung cancer. As for the study in general: Patients had a median age of nearly 55 years (range about 38-85).

Findings and limits, study-wide: Patients were highly selected, enriched for treatment-naive, never-smoker and oncogene-addicted cases.

The TCR originated in a person between 30 and 80 years old with non-small cell lung cancer. The sequenced sample was blood, obtained at baseline. This sequence joins TRBV7-9 and TRBJ2-7; the match to TRBD1 covers 7 bases. Here the CDR3 reads CASSLEVGGALLYEQYF. CDR3 bases: TGTGCCAGCAGCTTAGAAGTAGGGGGCGCTTTGCTATACGAGCAGTACTTC.